This TCR beta chain was identified during a study of blood T cells in healthy people across ages. Study summary: Capture by template switching was about one barcoded beta molecule per two T cells. Study results and limitations: The lack of PBMC sorting stopped any conclusive naive versus antigen-experienced comparison.

The CDR3 runs to 14 residues. Looked up from germline, CDR1 is MNHEY and CDR2 is SMNVEV (reference sequence). This clonotype was recorded a few times. Its antigen is not known. Then a second PCR, running about 7 to 11 cycles, was carried out with a sample-barcoded 5' primer and a J-beta primer mix. The template-switch adaptor was a 5' adaptor with 12 random nucleotides. It tagged each cDNA molecule. TCRdb itself ran the 5' RACE reads through MiXCR, one entry per CDR3 protein. The sample shows roughly 1.9 million distinct CDR3 sequences, roughly two fifths of them seen only once. No fewer than 5.5 micrograms of total RNA were isolated from every sample.

This receptor was identified in a human donor in good health. Sequencing used blood. This chain joins TRBV27 and TRBJ2-5; D remains unclear. With the DNA end fitting TRBJ2-7 better, the J assignment may be wrong. The CDR3 coding sequence is TGTGCCAGCAGTTTAGAGCCAACACGGTACGAGCAGTACTTC. It specifies CASSLEPTRYEQYF.